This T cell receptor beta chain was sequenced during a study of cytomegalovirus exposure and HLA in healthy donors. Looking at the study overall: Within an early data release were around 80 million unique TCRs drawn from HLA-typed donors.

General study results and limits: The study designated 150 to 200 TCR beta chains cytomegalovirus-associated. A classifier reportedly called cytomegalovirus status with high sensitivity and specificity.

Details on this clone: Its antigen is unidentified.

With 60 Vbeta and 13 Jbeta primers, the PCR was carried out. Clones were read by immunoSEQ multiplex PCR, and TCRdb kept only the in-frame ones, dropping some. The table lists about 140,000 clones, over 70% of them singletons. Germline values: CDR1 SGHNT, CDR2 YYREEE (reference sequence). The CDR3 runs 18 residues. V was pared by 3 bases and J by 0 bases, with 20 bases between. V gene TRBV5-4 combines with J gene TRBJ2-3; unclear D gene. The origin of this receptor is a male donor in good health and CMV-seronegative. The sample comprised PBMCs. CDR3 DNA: TGTGCCAGCAGCTCCCCCCTACCTGCGCTACCTAGCACAGATACGCAGTATTTT. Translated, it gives CASSSPLPALPSTDTQYF.